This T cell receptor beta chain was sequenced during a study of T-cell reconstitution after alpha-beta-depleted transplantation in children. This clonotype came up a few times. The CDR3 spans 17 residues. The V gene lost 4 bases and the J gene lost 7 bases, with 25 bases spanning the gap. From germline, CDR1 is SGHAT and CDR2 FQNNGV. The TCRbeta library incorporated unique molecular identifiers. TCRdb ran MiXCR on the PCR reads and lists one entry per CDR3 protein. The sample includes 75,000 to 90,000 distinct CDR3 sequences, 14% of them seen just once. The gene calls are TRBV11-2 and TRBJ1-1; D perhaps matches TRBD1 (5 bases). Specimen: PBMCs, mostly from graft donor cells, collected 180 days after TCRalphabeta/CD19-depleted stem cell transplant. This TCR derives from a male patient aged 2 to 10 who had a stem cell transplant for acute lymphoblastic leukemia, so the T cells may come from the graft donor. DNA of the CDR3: TGTGCCAGCAGCTCCCATCCGGCAGGGCTCATAGGGAATGAAGCTTTCTTT. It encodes CASSSHPAGLIGNEAFF.